This T cell receptor beta chain was found in a study of control samples from healthy donors and cancer patients (TCRdb year 2020). The count of this clone is one. Its specific antigen is unknown. The record has no base qualities; no much larger clone is one base away. The library was obtained by the immunoSEQ multiplex PCR assay. This immuneACCESS table, as held by TCRdb, lists in-frame sequences with V and J called but not all clones. Of the missing ones, under half trace to an unresolved V gene in checked studies; the others have no known cause. The sample contains 150,000 to 200,000 clones, around 90% of them found a single time. 0.68% of the sample goes to the ten largest clones. The sequence was collected from a woman under 40 in good health. The source material was blood.

For the CDR3, the sequence is CASSLDEGGTYEQYF. The base sequence is TGTGCCAGCAGCTTAGATGAGGGGGGAACCTACGAGCAGTACTTC. The chain joins TRBV7-6 to TRBJ2-7; the D call could be TRBD1 or TRBD2, with each sharing 6 bases. Cut back by 1 base and 2 bases, the V and J ends lie 12 bases apart. CDR1 and CDR2 were assigned from the germline V gene as SGHVS and FNYEAQ. Its CDR3 holds 15 amino acids, cysteine through phenylalanine. Only the CDR3 DNA is retained, 45 bases long and in frame from the first base.